Below are 18 T cell receptor beta chains sequenced from a single sample in a study of blood T cell repertoires in COVID-19 (TCRdb year 2020). Receptor libraries were prepared by the immunoSEQ multiplex PCR assay. Held by TCRdb, this immuneACCESS table contains in-frame sequences only and omits some clones. Under half of the omission traces to an unresolved V gene where checked; the cause of the rest is unknown. The sample includes 65,000 to 90,000 clones, with 87% observed a single time. The ten largest make up about 11% of the sample. Sequenced sample: peripheral blood. These receptors originate from a woman under 30 with acute or convalescent COVID-19.

V gene TRBV6-5 combines with J gene TRBJ1-1; unclear D gene. The CDR3 loop spans 16 amino acids. V gave up 3 bases and J gave up 0 bases, with 14 bases separating them. Per the germline V gene, CDR1 is MNHEY and CDR2 is SVGAGI. In nucleotides, the CDR3 is TGTGCCAGCAGTTATTCTTTCAAGAGTATGAACACTGAAGCTTTCTTT. Translation gives CASSYSFKSMNTEAFF.

This chain uses TRBV4-1 with TRBJ1-1; perhaps TRBD1 as D (6 bases). The V gene lost 2 bases and the J gene lost 5 bases, with 9 bases spanning the gap. The CDR3 consists of 13 residues. Per germline, CDR1 MGHRA and CDR2 YSYEKL. The CDR3 loop is CASSQPGETEAFF. The CDR3 DNA reads as TGCGCCAGCAGCCAACCAGGGGAGACTGAAGCTTTCTTT.

The J gene is TRBJ2-3, the V gene TRBV27, with D perhaps TRBD1 (6 bases). The CDR3 totals 15 residues. V was clipped by 6 bases and J by 1 base, with 14 bases between them. In germline, CDR1 is MNHEY, CDR2 SMNVEV (reference sequence). CDR3 nucleotides: TGTGCCAGCAGCCGAGAGGGGGTTGGCACAGATACGCAGTATTTT. This codes for CASSREGVGTDTQYF.

The chain recombines TRBV28 with TRBJ1-1; 11 nucleotides agree with TRBD1. J lost 1 base, V lost 5 bases, and 15 bases had no gene match. Germline CDR1 and CDR2: MDHEN and SYDVKM. This CDR3 contains 19 residues. In DNA, the CDR3 is TGTGCCAGCAGTCCCTATCGTCTAGGACAGGGGGCTCAGAACACTGAAGCTTTCTTT. It encodes CASSPYRLGQGAQNTEAFF.

The chain couples TRBV6-5 to TRBJ2-7; TRBD1 matches 7 bases. This CDR3 has 14 amino acids. Losses at the gene ends were 7 bases for V and 5 bases for J; bases not matched to a gene: 11. Germline loops: CDR1 MNHEY, CDR2 SVGAGI. CDR3 residues: CASTLTGLINEQYF. In DNA form, the CDR3 reads TGTGCCAGCACCCTGACAGGGTTAATCAACGAGCAGTACTTC.

The V gene is TRBV19, the J gene TRBJ2-5; 16 bases agree with TRBD2. V shed 3 bases and J 5 bases; nucleotides not matched to a gene: 9. Germline assignment: CDR1 LNHDA and CDR2 SQIVND (reference sequence). This CDR3 spans 18 amino acids. CDR3 nucleotides: TGTGCCAGTAGTATGGCCCCGGGACTAGCGGGAGGGTCGGAGACCCAGTACTTC. Its protein is CASSMAPGLAGGSETQYF.

The J gene is TRBJ1-1, the V gene TRBV6-5; D gene ambiguous. Trimming removed 3 bases from V and 3 bases from J, with 11 bases in between. There are 14 residues in the CDR3. Germline V gives CDR1 MNHEY, CDR2 SVGAGI. Here the CDR3 DNA reads TGTGCCAGCAGTTATAAAGGCGGGGACACTGAAGCTTTCTTT. It translates to CASSYKGGDTEAFF.

This chain connects TRBV6-2 or TRBV6-3 to TRBJ1-5; D call uncertain. V was clipped by 3 bases and J by 7 bases, with 13 bases between them. Looked up from germline, CDR1 is MNHEY and CDR2 is SVGEGT. This CDR3 is built from 14 residues. The CDR3 DNA reads as TGTGCCAGCAGTTATTCAGGTCCTCCGCAGCCCCAGCATTTT. Translation gives CASSYSGPPQPQHF.

The chain is built from TRBV11-2 and TRBJ2-5; D is ambiguous. CDR1 is SGHAT and CDR2 is FQNNGV in the germline V gene. V lost 3 bases and J 0 bases, leaving 11 bases between the germline ends. The CDR3 is 15 residues long. CDR3 DNA sequence: TGTGCCAGCAGCTTTTTGCCTAGGTACCAAGAGACCCAGTACTTC. This sequence encodes CASSFLPRYQETQYF.

The chain combines TRBV28 with TRBJ1-1; D not resolved. V shed 3 bases and J shed 0 bases, with 5 bases lying between them. The CDR3 contains 13 residues. Per the germline V gene, CDR1 is MDHEN and CDR2 is SYDVKM. CDR3 sequence (DNA): TGTGCCAGCAGTTTTACAGTGAACACTGAAGCTTTCTTT. Translation: CASSFTVNTEAFF.

The V call is TRBV11-3, the J call TRBJ2-5, with 9 bases identical to TRBD2. CDR1 and CDR2 from the germline V gene are SGHNT and YENEEA. Trimming removed 0 bases from V and 5 bases from J; junction bases left unmatched: 7. The length of the CDR3 is 16 residues. The CDR3 region has the DNA TGTGCCAGCAGCTTAGATGTGCGGGGGGGCCGGGAGACCCAGTACTTC. This encodes CASSLDVRGGRETQYF.

The chain joins TRBV30 to TRBJ2-1, with TRBD2 as a possible D gene (5 bases). Germline CDR1 GTSNPN, CDR2 SVGIG (reference sequence). The CDR3 has 17 amino acids. Trimming stripped 2 bases from V and 0 bases from J, with 17 bases between. The CDR3 DNA reads TGTGCCTGGAGTAACCCCGGACTCCCGAGCTCCTACAATGAGCAGTTCTTC. This translates into CAWSNPGLPSSYNEQFF.

This CDR3 is CASSGGVTDTQYF. CDR3 sequence (DNA): TGTGCCAGCAGCGGGGGGGTCACAGATACGCAGTATTTT. The V and J genes are TRBV9 and TRBJ2-3, with D possibly being TRBD2 (6 bases). This CDR3 region has 13 residues. Germline V gene data show CDR1 as SGDLS and CDR2 as YYNGEE. V was cut by 3 bases and J by 2 bases, with 7 bases left in between.

The chain has TRBV28 and TRBJ1-1; TRBD1 matches 7 bases. Unmatched junction bases numbered 11, after V lost 6 bases and J lost 4 bases. CDR3 length equals 15 residues. CDR1 is MDHEN and CDR2 is SYDVKM in the germline V gene. DNA for the CDR3: TGTGCCAGCAGAAGGCCGGCAGGGGGTGTCACTGAAGCTTTCTTT. It codes for CASRRPAGGVTEAFF.

This chain uses TRBV30 with TRBJ2-7; a weak D match, TRBD1 (7 bases). The germline V and J ends were trimmed by 0 bases and 3 bases, with 12 bases remaining between them. Germline loops: CDR1 GTSNPN, CDR2 SVGIG (reference sequence). This CDR3 contains 14 residues. The CDR3 region is CAWSVLQGGYEQYF. CDR3 in DNA: TGTGCCTGGAGTGTACTTCAGGGGGGCTACGAGCAGTACTTC.

The rearrangement uses TRBV4-2 and TRBJ2-3; TRBD2 matches 8 bases. The CDR3 extends over 14 amino acids. Germline CDR1 reads LGHNA; CDR2 reads YNFKEQ. V was pared by 6 bases and J by 6 bases, with 8 bases of the junction left unmatched. Here the CDR3 reads CASRVSGGSDTQYF. The CDR3 DNA is TGTGCCAGCAGGGTCTCGGGGGGGTCGGATACGCAGTATTTT.

CDR3 in amino acids: CAWSVSGVTEAFF. Here the CDR3 DNA reads TGTGCCTGGAGTGTAAGCGGGGTCACTGAAGCTTTCTTT. The chain employs TRBV30 and TRBJ1-1; no reliable D call. Per the germline V gene, CDR1 is GTSNPN and CDR2 is SVGIG (reference sequence). The CDR3 consists of 13 residues. V dropped 0 bases and J dropped 4 bases, with 9 bases sitting between them.

The chain recombines TRBV2 with TRBJ1-2; D not resolved. CDR3 length equals 14 residues. Trimming cost V 6 bases and J 4 bases, with 15 bases left between them. Per the germline V gene, CDR1 is SNHLY and CDR2 is FYNNEI. The CDR3 loop reads CASRGDTLIYGYTF. CDR3 in DNA: TGTGCCAGCAGAGGTGACACCCTAATCTATGGCTACACCTTC.